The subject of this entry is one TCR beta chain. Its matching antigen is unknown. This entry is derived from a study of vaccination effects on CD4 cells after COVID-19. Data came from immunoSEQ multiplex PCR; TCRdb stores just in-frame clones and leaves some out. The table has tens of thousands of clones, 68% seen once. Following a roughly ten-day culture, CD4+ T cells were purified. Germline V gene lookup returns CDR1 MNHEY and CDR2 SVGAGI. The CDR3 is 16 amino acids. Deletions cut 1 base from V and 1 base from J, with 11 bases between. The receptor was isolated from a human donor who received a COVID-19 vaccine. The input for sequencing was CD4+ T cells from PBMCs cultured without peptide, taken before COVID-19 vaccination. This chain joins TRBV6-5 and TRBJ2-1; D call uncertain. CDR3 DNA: TGTGCCAGCAGTTACTTACCGGTTTTATCCTACAATGAGCAGTTCTTC. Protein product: CASSYLPVLSYNEQFF.